This T cell receptor (beta chain) was obtained from a study of monozygotic twins with inflammatory bowel disease. Study results and caveats: On the inverse Simpson index, IBD patients scored lower for TCRbeta diversity than healthy co-twins. Backing was not found for a single strong signal or clonotype associated with IBD.

Without any T cell sorting, total RNA was isolated from whole blood. This CDR3 has 15 residues. The V gene's germline CDR1 is SGHAT and CDR2 FQNNGV. In regard to this clonotype: What it binds is not known.

The authors used approximately 3.5 ug of total RNA per TCR library. Reanalyzing the 5' RACE reads, TCRdb keeps one entry per CDR3 protein, without DNA. The sample includes some 170,000 distinct CDR3 sequences. Sample: blood. This chain uses TRBV11-2 with TRBJ1-2; TCRdb reports TRBD1, a call that lacks DNA to check it against. This receptor was obtained from a human donor with ulcerative colitis or Crohn's disease, or a healthy co-twin of an affected twin (not recorded which). CDR3 amino acids: CASSLTINGAYGYTF.